This paragraph covers one T cell receptor beta chain sequence. As yet, its antigen is unknown. Germline V gene lookup returns CDR1 SGHNT and CDR2 YYREEE (reference sequence). CDR3 length: 16 residues. V dropped 4 bases and J dropped 4 bases, with 17 bases sitting between them. The sample originates from a study of PD-1 blockade in classical Hodgkin lymphoma. Time point noted: newly diagnosed, previously untreated cHL patient sample. Peripheral samples used as comparators were newly diagnosed, untreated classical Hodgkin lymphoma PBMCs. General study results and limits: The drivers behind the repertoire differences, possibly disease activity or prior therapy, remain undefined. Relapsed/refractory patients reportedly had the lowest baseline TCR diversity, below newly diagnosed patients, who were below healthy donors.

Here immunoSEQ multiplex PCR was the method, and the copy in TCRdb shows in-frame clones only, minus some. The sample has about 15,000 clones, 75% to 90% seen once. The TCR sequence derives from a human donor with classical Hodgkin lymphoma. The sample consisted of peripheral blood mononuclear cells (PBMCs). The rearrangement uses TRBV5-4 and TRBJ1-4; a weak D match, TRBD1 (5 bases). CDR3 residues: CASSGGSGGDNEKLFF. CDR3 coding DNA: TGTGCCAGCAGCGGGGGATCAGGCGGCGATAATGAAAAACTGTTTTTT.